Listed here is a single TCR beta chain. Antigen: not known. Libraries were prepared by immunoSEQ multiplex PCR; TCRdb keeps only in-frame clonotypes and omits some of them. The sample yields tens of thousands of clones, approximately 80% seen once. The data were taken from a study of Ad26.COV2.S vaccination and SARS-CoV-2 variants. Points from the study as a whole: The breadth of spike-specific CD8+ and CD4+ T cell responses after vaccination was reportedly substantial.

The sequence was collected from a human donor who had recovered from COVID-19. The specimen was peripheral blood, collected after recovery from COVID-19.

CDR3 sequence: CASSVSLQDTEAFF. DNA of the CDR3: TGTGCCAGCAGCGTATCTTTACAGGACACTGAAGCTTTCTTT. The genes are TRBV9 and TRBJ1-1, with D possibly matching TRBD1 (5 bases). Between the trimmed V and J ends, which lost 1 base and 3 bases, there was a span of 10 bases. Germline assignment: CDR1 SGDLS and CDR2 YYNGEE. The CDR3 runs 14 residues.